This T cell receptor beta chain was found in a study of identifying expanded T cells in peripheral blood. Germline V gene sequence: CDR1 MDHEN, CDR2 SYDVKM. The CDR3 runs to 12 residues. The V gene lost 4 bases and the J gene lost 4 bases, with 5 bases spanning the gap. Profiling relied on immunoSEQ multiplex PCR, and the TCRdb table lists in-frame clones only, not all of them. The profile shows tens of thousands of clones, approximately 90% of them singletons. The sequence came from a person aged 18 to 75 in good health. The chain recombines TRBV28 with TRBJ1-5; no clear D. Sequencing used blood. CDR3 DNA sequence: TGTGCCAGCAGTTCAGGTAATCAGCCCCAGCATTTT. It is translated as CASSSGNQPQHF.